These 29 T cell receptor beta chains came from one sample sequenced in a study of PD-L1 blockade in urothelial cancer listed by TCRdb under 2017. Libraries were made using the immunoSEQ multiplex PCR assay. TCRdb retrieved this table from immuneACCESS and kept in-frame rearrangements only. Not all clones are present; in checked studies, unresolved V genes account for under half, and no reason is known for the remainder. Within this sample are under 95,000 clones, with 84% of them counted one time only. The leading ten clones occupy roughly 2% of the sample. This specimen's time point label, per the study, means: pretreatment peripheral blood. The sample here was PBMCs, taken around atezolizumab (anti-PD-L1) treatment. These TCRs come from a man aged 55-75 years with urothelial cancer.

The chain employs TRBV11-2 and TRBJ2-7, with 7 bases matching TRBD2. The CDR3 consists of 14 residues. Trimming removed 5 bases from V and 6 bases from J; junction bases left unmatched: 10. CDR1 and CDR2 (germline): SGHAT, FQNNGV. The CDR3 is CASSRLADTTEQYF. The CDR3 nucleotides read TGTGCCAGCAGCCGCCTAGCGGATACTACCGAGCAGTACTTC. Full variable domain (outside the CDR3, taken from reference TRBV11-2 and TRBJ2-7): EAGVAQSPRYKIIEKRQSVAFWCNPISGHATLYWYQQILGQGPKLLIQFQNNGVVDDSQLPKDRFSAERLKGVDSTLKIQPAKLEDSAVYLCASSRLADTTEQYFGPGTRLTVT.

The rearrangement uses TRBV6-5 and TRBJ2-2; D is perhaps TRBD2 (5 bases). The CDR3 sequence is 15 residues long. Deletions cut 4 bases from V and 13 bases from J, with 22 bases between. The germline gives CDR1 MNHEY, CDR2 SVGAGI. CDR3 sequence reads: CASSLTSPLGRPLFF. The DNA of the CDR3 is TGTGCCAGCAGTTTGACGAGTCCACTAGGTCGTCCGCTGTTTTTT.

The gene calls are TRBV7-2 and TRBJ2-7; 9 bases match TRBD2. The CDR3 spans 14 residues. V lost 0 bases, J lost 5 bases, and 2 bases stayed unmatched. Per the germline V gene, CDR1 is SGHTA and CDR2 is FQGNSA. CDR3 DNA: TGTGCCAGCAGCTTAGCTCTAGCGGGACACGAGCAGTACTTC. Protein sequence: CASSLALAGHEQYF.

The CDR3 sequence: CASSVGADYGYTF. CDR3 coding DNA: TGTGCCAGCAGCGTAGGGGCTGATTATGGCTACACCTTC. The rearrangement uses TRBV9 and TRBJ1-2; unclear D gene. The CDR3 is 13 residues long. V dropped 0 bases and J dropped 5 bases, with 8 bases sitting between them. Per germline, CDR1 SGDLS and CDR2 YYNGEE.

This rearrangement joins TRBV5-4 to TRBJ2-2, with 7 bases fitting TRBD1. Germline V gene data show CDR1 as SGHNT and CDR2 as YYREEE (reference sequence). The CDR3 extends over 15 amino acids. J gave up 4 bases and V 4 bases, and 7 bases lay outside the gene matches. The CDR3 spells CASSTRTGFTGELFF. In DNA form, the CDR3 reads TGTGCCAGCAGCACCCGGACAGGTTTCACCGGGGAGCTGTTTTTT.

The CDR3 sequence: CASSYAPGDDADTQYF. The DNA for the CDR3 is TGTGCCAGCAGTTATGCTCCGGGAGATGATGCAGATACGCAGTATTTT. The chain recombines TRBV9 with TRBJ2-3; the D gene is possibly TRBD2 (6 bases). This CDR3 is built from 16 residues. Germline V CDR1 and CDR2: SGDLS, YYNGEE. The ends were cut back, 5 bases at V and 4 bases at J, with 20 bases in the middle. Combining the CDR3 with reference TRBV9 and TRBJ2-3 gives the whole variable domain DSGVTQTPKHLITATGQRVTLRCSPRSGDLSVYWYQQSLDQGLQFLIQYYNGEERAKGNILERFSAQQFPDLHSELNLSSLELGDSALYFCASSYAPGDDADTQYFGPGTRLTVL.

V and J are TRBV6-6 and TRBJ2-1; D perhaps matches TRBD2 (7 bases). The CDR3 extends over 14 amino acids. The V end lost 6 bases, the J end lost 10 bases, and 19 bases lay between the germline ends. CDR1 and CDR2 (germline): MNHNY, SVGAGI (reference sequence). The CDR3, as DNA: TGTGCCAGCAGCGGCGGGGCGGGGGCTGGAGAGCAGTTCTTC. This translates into CASSGGAGAGEQFF.

The rearrangement uses TRBV5-8 and TRBJ2-7; TRBD1 agrees at 8 bases. Trimming removed 4 bases from V and 2 bases from J; junction bases left unmatched: 11. The CDR3 sequence is 16 residues long. Germline assignment: CDR1 SGHTS and CDR2 YDEGEE. CDR3 loop: CASSQGAGGLPYEQYF. As DNA, the CDR3 is TGTGCCAGCAGCCAAGGTGCAGGGGGCTTACCCTACGAGCAGTACTTC.

This clone occurred once. The V gene is TRBV9, the J gene TRBJ2-7, with 7 bases that match TRBD2. V lost 5 bases and J lost 5; bases outside the gene matches: 4. There are 12 residues in the CDR3. Germline CDR1 and CDR2: SGDLS and YYNGEE. The CDR3 loop reads CASRPGRDEQYF. CDR3 DNA sequence: TGTGCCAGCAGGCCTGGGAGGGACGAGCAGTACTTC.

V is TRBV18 and J is TRBJ2-5; D is perhaps TRBD2 (6 bases). Trimming took 2 bases from V and 5 from J, leaving 18 bases between them. Germline assignment: CDR1 KGHSH and CDR2 LQKENI. This CDR3 is built from 16 residues. In DNA, the CDR3 is TGTGCCAGCTCACCAATACTGGCGGGGAGTGGTGAGACCCAGTACTTC. Translated: CASSPILAGSGETQYF. Drawing the rest from reference TRBV18 and TRBJ2-5, the complete variable domain is NAGVMQNPRHLVRRRGQEARLRCSPMKGHSHVYWYRQLPEEGLKFMVYLQKENIIDESGMPKERFSAEFPKEGPSILRIQQVVRGDSAAYFCASSPILAGSGETQYFGPGTRLLVL.

This chain joins TRBV9 and TRBJ1-1; D might be TRBD1 (6 bases). Germline-derived CDR1 and CDR2 are SGDLS and YYNGEE. Between the trimmed V and J ends, which lost 0 bases and 1 base, there was a span of 22 bases. The CDR3 is made up of 19 amino acids. The CDR3 DNA reads TGTGCCAGCAGCGTAGCTCGGGACACCAAGGGTCGGCAGAACACTGAAGCTTTCTTT. Translating gives CASSVARDTKGRQNTEAFF.

The chain links TRBV7-9 to TRBJ1-1; a weak D match, TRBD1 (5 bases). The CDR3 has 14 residues. Germline V gene data show CDR1 as SEHNR and CDR2 as FQNEAQ (reference sequence). Trimming took off 1 base at V and 4 bases at J, with 10 bases between the two ends. CDR3 DNA sequence: TGTGCCAGCAGCTTAGGACAGCGGGGCACTGAAGCTTTCTTT. Translating it yields CASSLGQRGTEAFF.

The gene calls are TRBV7-2 and TRBJ1-2; D remains unclear. The V end was cut by 2 bases, the J end by 1 base, with 8 bases between. CDR1 SGHTA and CDR2 FQGNSA come from the germline V gene. The CDR3 contains 14 residues. The CDR3 DNA follows: TGTGCCAGCAGCTTAATCGCTAATAACTATGGCTACACCTTC. This codes for CASSLIANNYGYTF.

J is TRBJ1-5 and V is TRBV10-3; TRBD1 is a possible D gene (6 bases). This CDR3 has 14 amino acids. Trimming pared 3 bases from V and 5 bases from J, leaving 11 bases between. The germline V gene has CDR1 ENHRY and CDR2 SYGVKD. CDR3 DNA: TGTGCCATCAGTGATGGGGGCGGCGATCAGCCCCAGCATTTT. Residues: CAISDGGGDQPQHF.

This chain uses TRBV5-4 with TRBJ2-2; tentative D call: TRBD1 (6 bases). This CDR3 is 15 amino acids long. The germline gives CDR1 SGHNT, CDR2 YYREEE (reference sequence). Trimming removed 4 bases at V and 2 bases at J, with 12 bases between. CDR3 region: CASSRIGTNTGELFF. CDR3 bases: TGTGCCAGCAGCCGTATCGGGACAAACACCGGGGAGCTGTTTTTT. Supplemented by reference TRBV5-4 and TRBJ2-2, the full variable domain reads ETGVTQSPTHLIKTRGQQVTLRCSSQSGHNTVSWYQQALGQGPQFIFQYYREEENGRGNFPPRFSGLQFPNYSSELNVNALELDDSALYLCASSRIGTNTGELFFGEGSRLTVL.

The CDR3 region has the DNA TGCGCCAGCAGCTTGGGGGACAGGGGGCAGCCCCAGCATTTT. Its translation: CASSLGDRGQPQHF. The chain employs TRBV5-1 and TRBJ1-5; 11 bases fit TRBD1. The ends lost 0 bases at V and 7 bases at J; junction bases unmatched: 0. CDR1 and CDR2 (germline): SGHRS, YFSETQ. This CDR3 has 14 amino acids.

This rearrangement joins TRBV9 to TRBJ2-5; no clear D. The CDR3 has 15 residues. V dropped 2 bases and J dropped 5 bases, with 16 bases sitting between them. Looked up from germline, CDR1 is SGDLS and CDR2 is YYNGEE. Here the CDR3 DNA reads TGTGCCAGCAGCGTGGGCAGGCCAACGCAGGAGACCCAGTACTTC. Translated, it gives CASSVGRPTQETQYF.

The rearrangement links TRBV11-2 to TRBJ2-7; a possible D gene is TRBD1 (5 bases). The CDR3 covers 15 residues. V gave up 5 bases and J gave up 3 bases, with 17 bases separating them. From germline, CDR1 is SGHAT and CDR2 FQNNGV. The CDR3 DNA sequence: TGTGCCAGCAGCCAAGCCCAGGGTGGAGACTACGAGCAGTACTTC. This encodes CASSQAQGGDYEQYF.

This clone was found once. This rearrangement joins TRBV29-1 to TRBJ2-5, with no clear D. The CDR3 is 12 amino acids. The V end was cut by 4 bases, the J end by 5 bases, with 11 bases between. Germline V CDR1 and CDR2: SQVTM, ANQGSEA. This CDR3 is CSVGAGVETQYF. CDR3 DNA sequence: TGCAGCGTTGGGGCAGGCGTGGAGACCCAGTACTTC. The full variable domain, with the rest looked up from reference TRBV29-1 and TRBJ2-5, is SAVISQKPSRDICQRGTSLTIQCQVDSQVTMMFWYRQQPGQSLTLIATANQGSEATYESGFVIDKFPISRPNLTFSTLTVSNMSPEDSSIYLCSVGAGVETQYFGPGTRLLVL.

A single count supports this clone. The chain uses TRBV28 and TRBJ1-1; unclear D gene. The ends were cut back, 3 bases at V and 5 bases at J, with 10 bases in the middle. In germline, CDR1 is MDHEN, CDR2 SYDVKM. This CDR3 is built from 13 residues. This chain's CDR3 is CASSFPRGTEAFF. The CDR3 DNA is TGTGCCAGCAGTTTTCCTAGAGGAACTGAAGCTTTCTTT.

This clone has a single count. The DNA for the CDR3 is TGTGCCAGCAGCTTGCCGGGACTACAAGTAAAGGGGACCCAGTACTTC. It specifies CASSLPGLQVKGTQYF. This sequence joins TRBV5-4 and TRBJ2-5; 7 nucleotides line up with TRBD2. CDR1 and CDR2 from the germline V gene are SGHNT and YYREEE (reference sequence). The J segment lost 7 bases and the V segment lost 1 base, leaving 13 bases of the junction unmatched. CDR3 size: 16 residues.

The chain carries TRBV7-9 and TRBJ2-1; 10 positions agree with TRBD2. Germline V gives CDR1 SEHNR, CDR2 FQNEAQ (reference sequence). The CDR3 is 14 residues long. V gave up 5 bases and J gave up 8 bases; unmatched junction bases: 6. CDR3 protein: CASSPSGSGDEQFF. Written as DNA, the CDR3 is TGTGCCAGCAGCCCTAGCGGGAGTGGTGATGAGCAGTTCTTC.

This chain connects TRBV11-2 to TRBJ2-2; D unresolved. From germline, CDR1 is SGHAT and CDR2 FQNNGV. V was pared by 4 bases and J by 2 bases, with 5 bases between. The CDR3 spans 13 residues. CDR3 region: CASSSFNTGELFF. The CDR3 DNA is TGTGCCAGCAGCTCTTTTAACACCGGGGAGCTGTTTTTT.

The chain is built from TRBV18 and TRBJ1-1; D is ambiguous. Germline loops: CDR1 KGHSH, CDR2 LQKENI. The CDR3 contains 15 residues. Trimming pared 1 base from V and 4 bases from J, leaving 13 bases between. For the CDR3, the DNA is TGTGCCAGCTCACCACAAGAGGATTTGGGCACTGAAGCTTTCTTT. As protein: CASSPQEDLGTEAFF.

The chain couples TRBV6-1 to TRBJ2-3; 7 bases line up with TRBD1. This CDR3 has 14 residues. Trimming cost V 6 bases and J 0 bases; bases outside gene matches: 3. Germline V lookup: CDR1 MNHNS, CDR2 SASEGT. The CDR3 DNA reads as TGTGCCAGCAGGGAACAGGGGAGCACAGATACGCAGTATTTT. It encodes CASREQGSTDTQYF.

This clone was seen just once. The chain carries TRBV7-3 and TRBJ2-5; TRBD2 matches 11 bases. This CDR3 has 18 residues. V dropped 4 bases and J dropped 4; count of bases not matched to a gene: 14. Germline lookup yields CDR1 SGHTA and CDR2 FQGTGA. The CDR3, as DNA: TGTGCCAGCAGCTCTTCACCTCTAGCGGGGGGATCCTCAGAGACCCAGTACTTC. It translates to CASSSSPLAGGSSETQYF.

The CDR3 is CASSQDNSPGFFGYTF. CDR3 coding DNA: TGCGCCAGCAGCCAAGATAACTCCCCGGGGTTCTTTGGCTACACCTTC. This chain links TRBV4-1 with TRBJ1-2; D unresolved. Germline V CDR1 and CDR2: MGHRA, YSYEKL. Trimming cost V 0 bases and J 7 bases, with 18 bases left between them. The length of the CDR3 is 16 residues.

The rearrangement uses TRBV19 and TRBJ2-1, with 15 nucleotides matching TRBD2. CDR1 and CDR2 (germline): LNHDA, SQIVND (reference sequence). V trimming: 7 bases; J trimming: 7 bases; junction bases outside the gene matches: 5. The CDR3 totals 15 residues. The DNA for the CDR3 is TGTGCCAGTATTGCCGGGACTAGCGGGAGGAATGAGCAGTTCTTC. The encoded protein is CASIAGTSGRNEQFF.

The chain recombines TRBV7-9 with TRBJ1-2; D gene unclear. The ends were cut back, 2 bases at V and 8 bases at J, with 9 bases in the middle. The CDR3 runs 12 residues. Germline loops: CDR1 SEHNR, CDR2 FQNEAQ (reference sequence). This CDR3 reads CASSLTSGGYTF. CDR3 in DNA: TGTGCCAGCAGCTTAACATCAGGAGGCTACACCTTC.